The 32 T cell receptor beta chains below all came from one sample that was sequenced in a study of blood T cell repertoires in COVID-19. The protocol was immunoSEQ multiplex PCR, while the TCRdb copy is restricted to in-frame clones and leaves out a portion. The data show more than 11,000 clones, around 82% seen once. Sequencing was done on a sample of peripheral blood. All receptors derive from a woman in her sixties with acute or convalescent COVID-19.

CDR3 region: CASSLGQGAEAFF. In nucleotides, the CDR3 is TGCGCCAGCAGCTTGGGGCAGGGGGCTGAAGCTTTCTTT. The chain has TRBV5-1 and TRBJ1-1; 7 bases fit TRBD1. This CDR3 comprises 13 residues. V dropped 0 bases and J dropped 6; count of bases not matched to a gene: 2. CDR1 and CDR2 (germline): SGHRS, YFSETQ.

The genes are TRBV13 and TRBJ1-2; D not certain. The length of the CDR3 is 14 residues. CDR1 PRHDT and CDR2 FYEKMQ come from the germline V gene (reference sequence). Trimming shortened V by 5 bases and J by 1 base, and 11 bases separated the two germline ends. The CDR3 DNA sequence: TGTGCCAGCAGCCTATCCACTATTAACTATGGCTACACCTTC. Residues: CASSLSTINYGYTF.

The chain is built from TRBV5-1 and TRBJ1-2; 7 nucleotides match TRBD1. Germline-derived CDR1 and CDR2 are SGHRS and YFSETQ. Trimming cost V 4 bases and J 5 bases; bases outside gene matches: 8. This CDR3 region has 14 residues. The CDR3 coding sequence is TGCGCCAGCAGCGCGGGACAGATTAAGTATGGCTACACCTTC. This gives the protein CASSAGQIKYGYTF.

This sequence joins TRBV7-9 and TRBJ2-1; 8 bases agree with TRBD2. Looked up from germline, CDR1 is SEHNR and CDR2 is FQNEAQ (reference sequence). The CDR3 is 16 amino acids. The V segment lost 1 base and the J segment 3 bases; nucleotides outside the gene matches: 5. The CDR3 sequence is CASSLDSGALYNEQFF. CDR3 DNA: TGTGCCAGCAGCTTAGATAGCGGGGCCCTCTACAATGAGCAGTTCTTC.

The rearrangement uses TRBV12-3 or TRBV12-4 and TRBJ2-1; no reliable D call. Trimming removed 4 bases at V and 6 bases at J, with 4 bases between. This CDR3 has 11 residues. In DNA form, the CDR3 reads TGTGCCAGCAGTTACTTCAATGAGCAGTTCTTC. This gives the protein CASSYFNEQFF.

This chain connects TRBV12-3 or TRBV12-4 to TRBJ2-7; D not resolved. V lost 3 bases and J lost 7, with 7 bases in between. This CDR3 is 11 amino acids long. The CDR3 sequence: CASSFKHEQYF. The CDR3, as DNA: TGTGCCAGCAGTTTTAAGCATGAGCAGTACTTC.

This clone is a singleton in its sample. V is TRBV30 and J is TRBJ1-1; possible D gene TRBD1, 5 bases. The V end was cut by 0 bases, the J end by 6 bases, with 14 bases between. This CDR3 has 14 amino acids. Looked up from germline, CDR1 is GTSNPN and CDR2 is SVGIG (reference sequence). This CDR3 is CAWSVPGGFSEAFF. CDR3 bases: TGTGCCTGGAGTGTACCCGGGGGTTTTTCTGAAGCTTTCTTT.

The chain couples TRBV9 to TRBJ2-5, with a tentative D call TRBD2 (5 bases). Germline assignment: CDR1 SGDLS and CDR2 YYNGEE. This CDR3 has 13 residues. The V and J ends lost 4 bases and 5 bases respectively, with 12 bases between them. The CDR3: CASSPRGFETQYF. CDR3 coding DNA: TGTGCCAGCAGCCCTCGAGGGTTTGAGACCCAGTACTTC.

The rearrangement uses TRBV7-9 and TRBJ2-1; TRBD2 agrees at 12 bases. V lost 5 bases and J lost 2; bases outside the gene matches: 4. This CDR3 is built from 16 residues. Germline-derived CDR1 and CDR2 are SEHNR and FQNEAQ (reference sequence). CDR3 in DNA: TGTGCCAGCAGCCGTGGACTAGCGGGGACCTACAATGAGCAGTTCTTC. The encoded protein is CASSRGLAGTYNEQFF.

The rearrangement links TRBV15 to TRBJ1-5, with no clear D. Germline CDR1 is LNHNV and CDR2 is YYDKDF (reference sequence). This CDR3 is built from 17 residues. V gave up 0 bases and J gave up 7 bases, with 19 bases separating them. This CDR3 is CATSRDLNLAEEQPQHF. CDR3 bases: TGTGCCACCAGCAGAGATTTGAATCTGGCAGAGGAACAGCCCCAGCATTTT.

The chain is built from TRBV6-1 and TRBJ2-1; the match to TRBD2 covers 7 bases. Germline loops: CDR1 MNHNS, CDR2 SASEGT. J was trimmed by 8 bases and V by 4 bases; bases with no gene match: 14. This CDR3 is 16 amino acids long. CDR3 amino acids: CASSGRLAPGGDEQFF. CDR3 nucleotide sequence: TGTGCCAGCAGTGGCAGACTAGCCCCCGGGGGAGATGAGCAGTTCTTC.

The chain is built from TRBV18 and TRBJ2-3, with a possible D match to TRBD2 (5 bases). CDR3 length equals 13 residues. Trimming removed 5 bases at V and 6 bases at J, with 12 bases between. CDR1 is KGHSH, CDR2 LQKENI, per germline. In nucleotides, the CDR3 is TGTGCCAGCTCAACTACAAGGGAGGATACGCAGTATTTT. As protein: CASSTTREDTQYF.

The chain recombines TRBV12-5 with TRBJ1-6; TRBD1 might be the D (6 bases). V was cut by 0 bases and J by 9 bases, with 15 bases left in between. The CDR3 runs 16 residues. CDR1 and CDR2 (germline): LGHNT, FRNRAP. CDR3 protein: CASGLVLTGGVSPLHF. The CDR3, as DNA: TGTGCTAGTGGTTTGGTCCTGACAGGTGGGGTTTCACCCCTCCACTTT.

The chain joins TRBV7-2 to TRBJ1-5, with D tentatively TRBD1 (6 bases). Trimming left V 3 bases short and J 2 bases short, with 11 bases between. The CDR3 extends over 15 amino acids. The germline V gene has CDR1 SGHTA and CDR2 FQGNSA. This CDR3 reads CASSFETGGNQPQHF. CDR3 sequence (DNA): TGTGCCAGCAGCTTCGAGACAGGTGGCAATCAGCCCCAGCATTTT. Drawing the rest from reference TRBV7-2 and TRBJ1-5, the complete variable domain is GAGVSQSPSNKVTEKGKDVELRCDPISGHTALYWYRQSLGQGLEFLIYFQGNSAPDKSGLPSDRFSAERTGGSVSTLTIQRTQQEDSAVYLCASSFETGGNQPQHFGDGTRLSIL.

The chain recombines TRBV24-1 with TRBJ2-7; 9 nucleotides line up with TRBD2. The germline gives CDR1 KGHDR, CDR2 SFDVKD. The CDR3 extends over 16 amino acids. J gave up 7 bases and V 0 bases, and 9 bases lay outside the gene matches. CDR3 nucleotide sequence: TGTGCCACCAGTGATTTGAGGCCTAGCGGGAAGGGTGAGCAGTACTTC. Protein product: CATSDLRPSGKGEQYF.

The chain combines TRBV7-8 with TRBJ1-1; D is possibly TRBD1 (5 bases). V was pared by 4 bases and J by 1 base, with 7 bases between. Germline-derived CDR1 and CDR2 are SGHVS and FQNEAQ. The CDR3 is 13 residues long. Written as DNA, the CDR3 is TGTGCCAGCAGCTATCAGGGGAACACTGAAGCTTTCTTT. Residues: CASSYQGNTEAFF.

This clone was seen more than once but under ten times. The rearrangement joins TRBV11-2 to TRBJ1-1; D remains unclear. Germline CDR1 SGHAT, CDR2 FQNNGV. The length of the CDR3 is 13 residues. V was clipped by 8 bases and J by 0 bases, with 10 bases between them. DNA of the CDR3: TGTGCCAGCTCCTTGAGGATGAACACTGAAGCTTTCTTT. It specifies CASSLRMNTEAFF.

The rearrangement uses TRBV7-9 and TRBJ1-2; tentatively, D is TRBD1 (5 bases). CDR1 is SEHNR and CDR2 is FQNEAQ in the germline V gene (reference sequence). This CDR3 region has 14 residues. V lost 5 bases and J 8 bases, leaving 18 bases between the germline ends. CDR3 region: CASSPMEGYVGYTF. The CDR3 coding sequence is TGTGCCAGCAGCCCTATGGAGGGGTATGTGGGCTACACCTTC.

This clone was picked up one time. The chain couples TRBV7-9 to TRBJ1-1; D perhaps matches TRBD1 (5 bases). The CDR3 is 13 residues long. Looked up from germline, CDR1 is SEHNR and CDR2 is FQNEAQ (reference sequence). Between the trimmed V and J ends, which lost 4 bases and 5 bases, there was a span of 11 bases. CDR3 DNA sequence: TGTGCCAGCAGCTCCCAGGGAGGGACTGAAGCTTTCTTT. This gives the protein CASSSQGGTEAFF.

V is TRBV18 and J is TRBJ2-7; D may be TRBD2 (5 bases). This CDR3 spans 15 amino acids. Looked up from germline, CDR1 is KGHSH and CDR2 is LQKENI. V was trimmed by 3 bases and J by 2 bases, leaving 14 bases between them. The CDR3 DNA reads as TGTGCCAGCTCACCTGCGGTAGGGCGGGCCTACGAGCAGTACTTC. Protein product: CASSPAVGRAYEQYF.

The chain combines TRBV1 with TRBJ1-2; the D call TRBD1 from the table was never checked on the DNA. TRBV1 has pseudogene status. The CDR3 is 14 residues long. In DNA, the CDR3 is TGCACCAGCAGCCCCTGGAGAGGGGGAGATGGCTACACCTTC. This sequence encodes CTSSPWRGGDGYTF.

CDR3 sequence reads: CSASELEDTEAFF. As DNA, the CDR3 is TGCAGTGCTAGTGAATTGGAGGACACTGAAGCTTTCTTT. This chain links TRBV20-1 with TRBJ1-1; D gene unclear. The CDR3 is 13 amino acids. The V and J ends lost 3 bases and 3 bases respectively, with 11 bases between them. The germline V gene has CDR1 DFQATT and CDR2 SNEGSKA (reference sequence).

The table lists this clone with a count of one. The CDR3 region has the DNA TGTGCCACCACTTCCGGGACAGGGGGCAACACTGAAGCTTTCTTT. This gives the protein CATTSGTGGNTEAFF. This chain uses TRBV24-1 with TRBJ1-1; TRBD1 aligns across 12 bases. The V segment lost 8 bases and the J segment 2 bases; nucleotides outside the gene matches: 5. The germline CDR1 and CDR2 sequences are KGHDR and SFDVKD. CDR3 size: 15 residues.

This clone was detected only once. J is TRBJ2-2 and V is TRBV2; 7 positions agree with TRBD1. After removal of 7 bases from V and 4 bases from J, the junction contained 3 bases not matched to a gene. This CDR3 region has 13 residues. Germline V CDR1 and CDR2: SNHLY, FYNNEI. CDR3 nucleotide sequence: TGTGCCAGCAAGGGACAGATCACCGGGGAGCTGTTTTTT. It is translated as CASKGQITGELFF.

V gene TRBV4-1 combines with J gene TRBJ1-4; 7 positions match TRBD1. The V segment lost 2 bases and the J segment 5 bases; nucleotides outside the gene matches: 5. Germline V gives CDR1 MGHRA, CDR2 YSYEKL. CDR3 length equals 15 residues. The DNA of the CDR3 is TGCGCCAGCAGCCAACAGGGACAGAGCAATGAAAAACTGTTTTTT. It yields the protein CASSQQGQSNEKLFF.

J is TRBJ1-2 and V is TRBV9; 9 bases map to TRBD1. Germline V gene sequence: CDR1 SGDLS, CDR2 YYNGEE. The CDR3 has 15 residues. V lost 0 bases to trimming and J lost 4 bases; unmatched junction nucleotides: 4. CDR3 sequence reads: CASSVGQGDPYGYTF. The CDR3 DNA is TGTGCCAGCAGCGTAGGACAGGGGGACCCCTATGGCTACACCTTC.

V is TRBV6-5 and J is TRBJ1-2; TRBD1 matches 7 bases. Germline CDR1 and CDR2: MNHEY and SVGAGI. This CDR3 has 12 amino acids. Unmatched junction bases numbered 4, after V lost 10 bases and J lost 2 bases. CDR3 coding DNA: TGTGCCACCGGGACAGCAAACTATGGCTACACCTTC. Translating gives CATGTANYGYTF.

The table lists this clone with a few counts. CDR3 sequence (DNA): TGCGCCAGCAGCGATCCCCGGGACAGGCACCTTCCACCTCCCCTCCACTTT. This codes for CASSDPRDRHLPPPLHF. This rearrangement joins TRBV5-1 to TRBJ1-6; 8 nucleotides match TRBD1. The CDR3 contains 17 residues. V trimming: 4 bases; J trimming: 13 bases; junction bases outside the gene matches: 19. Germline values: CDR1 SGHRS, CDR2 YFSETQ.

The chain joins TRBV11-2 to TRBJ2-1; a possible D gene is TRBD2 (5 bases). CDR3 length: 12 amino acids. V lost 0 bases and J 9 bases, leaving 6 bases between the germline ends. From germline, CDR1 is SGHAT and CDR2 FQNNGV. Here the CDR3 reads CASSLDSVEQFF. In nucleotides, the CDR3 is TGTGCCAGCAGCTTAGATAGCGTTGAGCAGTTCTTC.

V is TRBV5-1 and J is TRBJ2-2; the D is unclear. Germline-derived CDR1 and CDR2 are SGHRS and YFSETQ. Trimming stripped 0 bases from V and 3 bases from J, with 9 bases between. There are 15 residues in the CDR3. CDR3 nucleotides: TGCGCCAGCAGCTTGGACAGATCATACACCGGGGAGCTGTTTTTT. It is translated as CASSLDRSYTGELFF.

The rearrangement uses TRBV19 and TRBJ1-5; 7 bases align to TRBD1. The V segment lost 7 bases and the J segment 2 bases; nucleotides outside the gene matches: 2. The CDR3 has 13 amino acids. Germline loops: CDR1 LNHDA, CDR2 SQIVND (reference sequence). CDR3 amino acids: CASTDRGNQPQHF. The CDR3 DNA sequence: TGTGCCAGTACAGACAGGGGCAATCAGCCCCAGCATTTT.

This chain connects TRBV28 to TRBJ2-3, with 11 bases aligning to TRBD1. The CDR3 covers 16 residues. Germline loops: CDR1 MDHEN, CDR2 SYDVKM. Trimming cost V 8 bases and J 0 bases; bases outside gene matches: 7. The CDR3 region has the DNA TGTGCCAGCGGGGACAGGGGGGAGATTAGCACAGATACGCAGTATTTT. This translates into CASGDRGEISTDTQYF.